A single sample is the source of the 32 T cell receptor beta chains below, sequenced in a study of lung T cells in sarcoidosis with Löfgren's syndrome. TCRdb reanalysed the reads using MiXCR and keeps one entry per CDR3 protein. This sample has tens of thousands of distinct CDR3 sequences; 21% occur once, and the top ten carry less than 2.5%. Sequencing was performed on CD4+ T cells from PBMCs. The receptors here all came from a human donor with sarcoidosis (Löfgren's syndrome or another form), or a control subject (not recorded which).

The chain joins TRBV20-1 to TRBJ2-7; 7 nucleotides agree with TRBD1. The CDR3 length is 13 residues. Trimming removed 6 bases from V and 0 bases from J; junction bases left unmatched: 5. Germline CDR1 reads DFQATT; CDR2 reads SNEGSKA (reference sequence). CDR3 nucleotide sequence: TGCAGTGCAGAACCAGGGGGCTCCTACGAGCAGTACTTC. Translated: CSAEPGGSYEQYF.

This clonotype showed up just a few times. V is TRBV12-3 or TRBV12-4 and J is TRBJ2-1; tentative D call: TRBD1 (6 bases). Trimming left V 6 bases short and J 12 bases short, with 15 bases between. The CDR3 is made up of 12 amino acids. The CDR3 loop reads CASSLGTLGQFF. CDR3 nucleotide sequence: TGTGCCAGCAGCCTAGGGACACTGGGGCAGTTCTTC.

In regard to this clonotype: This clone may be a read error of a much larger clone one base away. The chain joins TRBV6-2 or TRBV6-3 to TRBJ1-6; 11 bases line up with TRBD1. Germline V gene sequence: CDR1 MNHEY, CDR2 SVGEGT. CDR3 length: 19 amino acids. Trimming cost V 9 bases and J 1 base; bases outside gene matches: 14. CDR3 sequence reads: CARSTRDRGFGSYNSPLHF. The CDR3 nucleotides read TGTGCCAGAAGCACCCGGGACAGGGGGTTTGGATCCTATAATTCACCCCTCCACTTT.

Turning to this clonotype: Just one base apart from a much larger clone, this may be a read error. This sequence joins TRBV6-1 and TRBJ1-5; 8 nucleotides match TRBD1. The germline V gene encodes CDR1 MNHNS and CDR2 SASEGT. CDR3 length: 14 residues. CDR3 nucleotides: TGTGCCGGCAGTCCAAGGACAGGGCGGGAGCCCCAGCATTTT. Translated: CAGSPRTGREPQHF.

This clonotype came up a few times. CDR3 sequence (DNA): TGCGCCAGCAGCCTTAGAGTGAGCTCCTACAATGAGCAGTTCTTC. Translating gives CASSLRVSSYNEQFF. The chain couples TRBV5-1 to TRBJ2-1, with unresolved D. V was shortened by 4 bases and J by 0 bases, with 11 bases between the two germline ends. This CDR3 has 15 amino acids. The germline V gene has CDR1 SGHRS and CDR2 YFSETQ.

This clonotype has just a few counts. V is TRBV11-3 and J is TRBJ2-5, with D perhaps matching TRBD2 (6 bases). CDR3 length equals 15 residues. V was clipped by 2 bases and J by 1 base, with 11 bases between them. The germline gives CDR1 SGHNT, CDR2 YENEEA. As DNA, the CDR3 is TGTGCCAGCAGCTTAAATGGAGGGCCCCAAGAGACCCAGTACTTC. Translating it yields CASSLNGGPQETQYF.

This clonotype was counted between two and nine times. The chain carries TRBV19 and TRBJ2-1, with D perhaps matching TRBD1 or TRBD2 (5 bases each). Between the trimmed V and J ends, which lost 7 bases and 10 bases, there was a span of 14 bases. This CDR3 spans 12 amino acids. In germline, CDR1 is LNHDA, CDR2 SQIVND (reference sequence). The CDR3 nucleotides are TGTGCCAGTAAAAAGGGGACCGGGGAGCAGTTCTTC. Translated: CASKKGTGEQFF. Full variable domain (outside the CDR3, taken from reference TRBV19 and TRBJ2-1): DGGITQSPKYLFRKEGQNVTLSCEQNLNHDAMYWYRQDPGQGLRLIYYSQIVNDFQKGDIAEGYSVSREKKESFPLTVTSAQKNPTAFYLCASKKGTGEQFFGPGTRLTVL.

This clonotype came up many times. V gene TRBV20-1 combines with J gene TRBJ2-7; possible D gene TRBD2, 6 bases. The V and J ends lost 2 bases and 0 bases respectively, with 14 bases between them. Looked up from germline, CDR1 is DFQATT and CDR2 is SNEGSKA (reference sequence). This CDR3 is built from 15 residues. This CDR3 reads CSARHVLASSYEQYF. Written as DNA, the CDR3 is TGCAGTGCTAGACACGTACTAGCCTCCTCCTACGAGCAGTACTTC.

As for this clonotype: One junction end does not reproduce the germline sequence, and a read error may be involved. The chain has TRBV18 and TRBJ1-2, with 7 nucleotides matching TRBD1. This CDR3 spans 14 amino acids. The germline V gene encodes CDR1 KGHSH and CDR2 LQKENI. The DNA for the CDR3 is TGTGACAGCTCACCAGGGACAGACCATTATGGCTACACCTTC. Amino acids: CDSSPGTDHYGYTF.

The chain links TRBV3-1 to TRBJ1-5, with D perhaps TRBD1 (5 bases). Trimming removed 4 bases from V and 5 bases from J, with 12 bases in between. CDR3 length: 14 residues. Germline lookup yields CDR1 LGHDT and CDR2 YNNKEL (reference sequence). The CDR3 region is CASSPTGFHQPQHF. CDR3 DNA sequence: TGTGCCAGCAGCCCCACAGGATTTCATCAGCCCCAGCATTTT.

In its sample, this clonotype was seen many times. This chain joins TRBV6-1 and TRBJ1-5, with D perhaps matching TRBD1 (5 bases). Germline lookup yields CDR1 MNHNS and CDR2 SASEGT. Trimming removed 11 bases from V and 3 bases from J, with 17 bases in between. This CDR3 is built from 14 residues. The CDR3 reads CAATPGRTNQPQHF. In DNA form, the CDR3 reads TGTGCCGCTACGCCGGGACGAACCAATCAGCCCCAGCATTTT.

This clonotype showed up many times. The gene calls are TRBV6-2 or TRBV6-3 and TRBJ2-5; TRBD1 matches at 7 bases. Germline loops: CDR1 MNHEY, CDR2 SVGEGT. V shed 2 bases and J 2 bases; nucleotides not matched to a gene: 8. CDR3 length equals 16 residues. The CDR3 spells CASSYRAGGSQETQYF. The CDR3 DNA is TGTGCCAGCAGTTACCGTGCAGGGGGATCACAAGAGACCCAGTACTTC.

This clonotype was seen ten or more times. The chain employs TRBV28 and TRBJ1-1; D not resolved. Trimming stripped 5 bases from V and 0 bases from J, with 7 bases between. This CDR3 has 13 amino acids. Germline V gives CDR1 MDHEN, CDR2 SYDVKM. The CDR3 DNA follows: TGTGCCAGCAGTATAATCATGAACACTGAAGCTTTCTTT. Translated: CASSIIMNTEAFF.

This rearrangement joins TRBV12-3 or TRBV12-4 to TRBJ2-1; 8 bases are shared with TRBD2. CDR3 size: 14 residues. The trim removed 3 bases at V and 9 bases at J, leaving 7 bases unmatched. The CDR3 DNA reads TGTGCCAGCAGTTTTGAGGGGACTAGGAGTGAGCAGTTCTTC. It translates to CASSFEGTRSEQFF.

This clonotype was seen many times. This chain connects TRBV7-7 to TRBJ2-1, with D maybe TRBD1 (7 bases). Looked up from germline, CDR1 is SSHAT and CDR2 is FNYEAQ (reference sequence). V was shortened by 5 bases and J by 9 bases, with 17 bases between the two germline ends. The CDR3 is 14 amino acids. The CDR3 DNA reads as TGTGCCAGCAGCCCCATTCCGGGGGACAGTGAGCAGTTCTTC. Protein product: CASSPIPGDSEQFF.

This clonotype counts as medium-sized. The CDR3 DNA reads TGTGCCAGCAGCCAAGAGCTAGCGGGCAGTTTAGATACGCAGTATTTT. It codes for CASSQELAGSLDTQYF. This chain links TRBV4-2 with TRBJ2-3; 8 bases line up with TRBD2. The CDR3 runs 16 residues. The J segment lost 5 bases and the V segment lost 0 bases, leaving 7 bases of the junction unmatched. Per the germline V gene, CDR1 is LGHNA and CDR2 is YNFKEQ.

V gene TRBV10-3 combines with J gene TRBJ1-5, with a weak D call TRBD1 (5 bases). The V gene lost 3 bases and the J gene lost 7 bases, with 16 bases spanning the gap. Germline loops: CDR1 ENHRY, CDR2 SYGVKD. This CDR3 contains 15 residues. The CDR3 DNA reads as TGTGCCATCAGTGAAGGTCTCACGGGGCCCCAGCCCCAGCATTTT. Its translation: CAISEGLTGPQPQHF.

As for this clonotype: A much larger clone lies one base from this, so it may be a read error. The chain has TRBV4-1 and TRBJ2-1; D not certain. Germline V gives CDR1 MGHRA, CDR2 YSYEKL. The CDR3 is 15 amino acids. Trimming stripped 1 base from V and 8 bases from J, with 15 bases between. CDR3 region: CASSQAWAVFHEQFF. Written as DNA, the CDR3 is TGCGCCAGCAGCCAAGCGTGGGCCGTCTTCCATGAGCAGTTCTTC.

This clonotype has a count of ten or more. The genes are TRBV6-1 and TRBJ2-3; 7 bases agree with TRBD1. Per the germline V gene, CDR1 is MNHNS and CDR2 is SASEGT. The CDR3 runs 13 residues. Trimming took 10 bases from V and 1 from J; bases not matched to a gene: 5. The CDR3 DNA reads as TGTGCCACCAACAGGGGTGGCACAGATACGCAGTATTTT. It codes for CATNRGGTDTQYF.

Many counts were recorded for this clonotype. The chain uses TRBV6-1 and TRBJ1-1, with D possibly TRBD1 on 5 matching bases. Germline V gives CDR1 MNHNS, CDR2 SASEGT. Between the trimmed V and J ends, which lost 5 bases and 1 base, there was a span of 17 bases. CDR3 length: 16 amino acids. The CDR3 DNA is TGTGCCAGCAGTTTCTCCTCAAGGGGAGGGAACACTGAAGCTTTCTTT. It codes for CASSFSSRGGNTEAFF.

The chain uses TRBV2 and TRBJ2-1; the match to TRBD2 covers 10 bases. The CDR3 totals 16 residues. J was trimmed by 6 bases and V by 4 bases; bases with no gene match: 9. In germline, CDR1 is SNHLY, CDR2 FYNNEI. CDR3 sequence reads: CASSANLAGGRNEQFF. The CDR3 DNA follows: TGTGCCAGCAGTGCCAATTTAGCGGGGGGTCGCAATGAGCAGTTCTTC. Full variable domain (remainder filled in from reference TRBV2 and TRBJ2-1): EPEVTQTPSHQVTQMGQEVILRCVPISNHLYFYWYRQILGQKVEFLVSFYNNEISEKSEIFDDQFSVERPDGSNFTLKIRSTKLEDSAMYFCASSANLAGGRNEQFFGPGTRLTVL.

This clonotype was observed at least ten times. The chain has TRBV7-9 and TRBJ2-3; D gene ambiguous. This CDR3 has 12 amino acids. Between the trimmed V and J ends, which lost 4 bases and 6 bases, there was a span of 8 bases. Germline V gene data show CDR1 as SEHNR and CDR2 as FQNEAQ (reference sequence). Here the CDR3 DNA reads TGTGCCAGCAGCTCCCGGTCTGATACGCAGTATTTT. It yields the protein CASSSRSDTQYF.

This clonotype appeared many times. The CDR3 DNA sequence: TGTGCCGGGGGACAAAGCCTCAATCAGCCCCAGCATTTT. Its protein is CAGGQSLNQPQHF. The rearrangement uses TRBV19 and TRBJ1-5, with D possibly TRBD1 on 6 matching bases. CDR3 length: 13 residues. The germline V gene encodes CDR1 LNHDA and CDR2 SQIVND (reference sequence). V lost 11 bases, J lost 3 bases, and 14 bases lay in between.

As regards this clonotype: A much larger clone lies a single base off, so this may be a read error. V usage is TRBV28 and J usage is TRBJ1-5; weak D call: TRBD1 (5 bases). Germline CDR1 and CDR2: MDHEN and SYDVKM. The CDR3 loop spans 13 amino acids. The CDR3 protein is CATWGGLNRPQHF. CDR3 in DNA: TGTGCCACCTGGGGCGGCTTGAATCGGCCCCAGCATTTT.

Here the CDR3 DNA reads TGTGCCAGCAGCTTGCTTGGGGGGGCCGAGCAGTACTTC. Translated, it gives CASSLLGGAEQYF. This rearrangement joins TRBV11-2 to TRBJ2-7, with D perhaps TRBD2 (7 bases). The CDR3 totals 13 residues. Germline CDR1 SGHAT, CDR2 FQNNGV. V dropped 3 bases and J dropped 6 bases, with 12 bases sitting between them. The full variable domain, with the rest looked up from reference TRBV11-2 and TRBJ2-7, is EAGVAQSPRYKIIEKRQSVAFWCNPISGHATLYWYQQILGQGPKLLIQFQNNGVVDDSQLPKDRFSAERLKGVDSTLKIQPAKLEDSAVYLCASSLLGGAEQYFGPGTRLTVT.

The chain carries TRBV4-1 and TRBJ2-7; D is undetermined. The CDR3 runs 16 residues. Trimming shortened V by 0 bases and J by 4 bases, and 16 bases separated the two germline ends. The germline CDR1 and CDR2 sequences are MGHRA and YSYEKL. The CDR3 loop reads CASSQDHAGAIYEQYF. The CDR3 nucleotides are TGCGCCAGCAGCCAAGACCACGCCGGAGCAATATACGAGCAGTACTTC.

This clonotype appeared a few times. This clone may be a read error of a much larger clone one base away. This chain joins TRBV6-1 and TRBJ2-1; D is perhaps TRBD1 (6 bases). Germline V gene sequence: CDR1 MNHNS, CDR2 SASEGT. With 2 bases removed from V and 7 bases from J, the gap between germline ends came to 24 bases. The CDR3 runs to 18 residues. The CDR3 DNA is TGTGCCAGCAGTGAATTCACCCAGGGGACGGGGATAGTGAATGAGCAGTTCTTC. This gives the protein CASSEFTQGTGIVNEQFF.

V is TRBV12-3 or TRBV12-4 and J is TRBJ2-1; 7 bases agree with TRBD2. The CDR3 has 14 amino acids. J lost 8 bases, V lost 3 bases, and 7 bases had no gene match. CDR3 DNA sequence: TGTGCCAGCAGTTTCATAGCGGGTGTCGATGAGCAGTTCTTC. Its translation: CASSFIAGVDEQFF.

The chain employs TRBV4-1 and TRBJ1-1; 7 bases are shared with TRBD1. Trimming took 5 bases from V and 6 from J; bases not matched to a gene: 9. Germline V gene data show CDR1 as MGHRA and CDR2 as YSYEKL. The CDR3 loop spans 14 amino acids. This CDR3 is CASSSGQVGAEAFF. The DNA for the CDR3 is TGCGCCAGCAGCTCAGGACAGGTAGGGGCTGAAGCTTTCTTT.

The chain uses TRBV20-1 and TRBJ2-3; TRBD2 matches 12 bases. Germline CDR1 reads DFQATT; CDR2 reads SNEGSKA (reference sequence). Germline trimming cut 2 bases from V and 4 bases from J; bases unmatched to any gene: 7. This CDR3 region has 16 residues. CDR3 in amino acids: CSARLELAGGADTQYF. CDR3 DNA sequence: TGCAGTGCTAGATTGGAACTAGCGGGAGGTGCAGATACGCAGTATTTT.

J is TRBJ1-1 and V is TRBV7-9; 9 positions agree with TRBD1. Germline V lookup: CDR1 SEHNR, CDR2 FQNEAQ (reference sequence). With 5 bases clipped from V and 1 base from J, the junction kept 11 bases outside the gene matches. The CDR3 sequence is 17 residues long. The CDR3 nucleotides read TGTGCCAGCAGCCGACCGTACGGACAGGGGTCGAACACTGAAGCTTTCTTT. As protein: CASSRPYGQGSNTEAFF.

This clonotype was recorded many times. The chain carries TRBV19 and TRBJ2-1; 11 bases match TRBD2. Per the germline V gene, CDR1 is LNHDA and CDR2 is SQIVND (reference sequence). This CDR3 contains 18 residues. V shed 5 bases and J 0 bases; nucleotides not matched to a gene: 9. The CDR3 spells CASSGASGGTLSYNEQFF. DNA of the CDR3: TGTGCCAGTAGTGGGGCTAGCGGGGGGACCCTCTCCTACAATGAGCAGTTCTTC.